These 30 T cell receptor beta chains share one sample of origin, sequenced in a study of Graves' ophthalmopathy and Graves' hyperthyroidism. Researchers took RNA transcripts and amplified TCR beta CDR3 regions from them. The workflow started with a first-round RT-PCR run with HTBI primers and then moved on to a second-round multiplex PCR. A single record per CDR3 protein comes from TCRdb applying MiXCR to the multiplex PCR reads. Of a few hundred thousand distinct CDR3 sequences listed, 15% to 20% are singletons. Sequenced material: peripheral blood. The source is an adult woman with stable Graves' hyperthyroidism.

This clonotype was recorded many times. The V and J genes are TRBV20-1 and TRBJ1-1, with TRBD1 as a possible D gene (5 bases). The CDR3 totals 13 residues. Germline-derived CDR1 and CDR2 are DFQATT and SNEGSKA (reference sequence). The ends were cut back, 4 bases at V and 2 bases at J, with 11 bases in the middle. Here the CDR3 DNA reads TGCAGTGCTAAAGAAGGGGCTAACACTGAAGCTTTCTTT. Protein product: CSAKEGANTEAFF.

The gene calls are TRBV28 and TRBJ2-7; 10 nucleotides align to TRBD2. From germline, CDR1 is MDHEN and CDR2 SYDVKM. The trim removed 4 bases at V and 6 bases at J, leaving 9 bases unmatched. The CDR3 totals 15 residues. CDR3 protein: CASSSSGTSDLEQYF. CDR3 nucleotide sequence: TGTGCCAGCAGTTCCTCCGGGACTAGCGACCTCGAGCAGTACTTC.

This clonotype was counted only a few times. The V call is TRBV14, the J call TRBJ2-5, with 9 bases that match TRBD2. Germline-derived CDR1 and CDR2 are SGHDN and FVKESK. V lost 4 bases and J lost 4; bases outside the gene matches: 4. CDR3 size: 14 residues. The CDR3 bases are TGTGCCAGCAGCCGTATAGCGGGAGTAGAGACCCAGTACTTC. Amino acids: CASSRIAGVETQYF. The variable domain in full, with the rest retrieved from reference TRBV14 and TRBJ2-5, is EAGVTQFPSHSVIEKGQTVTLRCDPISGHDNLYWYRRVMGKEIKFLLHFVKESKQDESGMPNNRFLAERTGGTYSTLKVQPAELEDSGVYFCASSRIAGVETQYFGPGTRLLVL.

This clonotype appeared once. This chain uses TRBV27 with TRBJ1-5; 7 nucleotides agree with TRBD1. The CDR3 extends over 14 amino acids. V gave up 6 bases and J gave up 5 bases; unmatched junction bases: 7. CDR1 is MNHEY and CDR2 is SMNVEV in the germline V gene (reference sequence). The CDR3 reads CASSYQGEDQPQHF. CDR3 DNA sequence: TGTGCCAGCAGCTACCAGGGGGAGGATCAGCCCCAGCATTTT.

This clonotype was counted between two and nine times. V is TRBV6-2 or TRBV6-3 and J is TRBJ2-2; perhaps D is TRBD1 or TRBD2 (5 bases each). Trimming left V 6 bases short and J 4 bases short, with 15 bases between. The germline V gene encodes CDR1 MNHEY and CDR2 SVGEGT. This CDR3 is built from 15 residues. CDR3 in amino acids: CASRVQGPPTGELFF. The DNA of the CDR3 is TGTGCCAGCAGGGTCCAGGGACCCCCCACCGGGGAGCTGTTTTTT.

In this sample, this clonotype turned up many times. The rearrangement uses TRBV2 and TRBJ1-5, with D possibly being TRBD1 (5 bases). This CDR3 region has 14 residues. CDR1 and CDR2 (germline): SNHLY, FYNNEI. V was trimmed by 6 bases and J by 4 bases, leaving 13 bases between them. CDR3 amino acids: CASRAGTQNQPQHF. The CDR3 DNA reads TGTGCCAGCAGGGCCGGGACGCAAAATCAGCCCCAGCATTTT. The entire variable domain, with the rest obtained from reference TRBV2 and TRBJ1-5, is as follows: EPEVTQTPSHQVTQMGQEVILRCVPISNHLYFYWYRQILGQKVEFLVSFYNNEISEKSEIFDDQFSVERPDGSNFTLKIRSTKLEDSAMYFCASRAGTQNQPQHFGDGTRLSIL.

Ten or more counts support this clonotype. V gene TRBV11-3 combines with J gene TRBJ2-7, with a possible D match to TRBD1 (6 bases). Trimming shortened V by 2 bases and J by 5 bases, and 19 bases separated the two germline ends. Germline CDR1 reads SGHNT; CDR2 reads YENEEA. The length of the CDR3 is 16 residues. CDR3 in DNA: TGTGCCAGCAGCTTAAGTAGGGCAGGGGCAATAGACGAGCAGTACTTC. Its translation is CASSLSRAGAIDEQYF.

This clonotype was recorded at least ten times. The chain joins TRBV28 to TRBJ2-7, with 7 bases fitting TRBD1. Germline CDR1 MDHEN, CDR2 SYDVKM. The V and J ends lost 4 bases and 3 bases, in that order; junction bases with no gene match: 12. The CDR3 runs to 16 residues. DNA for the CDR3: TGTGCCAGCAGTTCTATATCCCGGGGACAGTACTACGAGCAGTACTTC. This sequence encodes CASSSISRGQYYEQYF. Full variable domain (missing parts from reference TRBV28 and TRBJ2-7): DVKVTQSSRYLVKRTGEKVFLECVQDMDHENMFWYRQDPGLGLRLIYFSYDVKMKEKGDIPEGYSVSREKKERFSLILESASTNQTSMYLCASSSISRGQYYEQYFGPGTRLTVT.

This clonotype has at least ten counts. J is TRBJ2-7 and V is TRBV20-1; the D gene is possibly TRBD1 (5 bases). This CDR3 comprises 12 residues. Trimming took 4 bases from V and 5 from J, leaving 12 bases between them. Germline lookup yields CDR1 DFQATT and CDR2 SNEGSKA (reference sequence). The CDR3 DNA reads TGCAGTGCTAAGATACAGGAGCACGAGCAGTACTTC. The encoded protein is CSAKIQEHEQYF.

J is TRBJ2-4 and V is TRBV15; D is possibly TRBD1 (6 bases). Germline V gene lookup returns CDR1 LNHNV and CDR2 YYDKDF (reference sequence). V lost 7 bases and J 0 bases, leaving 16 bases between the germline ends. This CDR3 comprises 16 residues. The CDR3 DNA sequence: TGTGCCACCAAGACGGACAGCTCGATAGCCAAAAACATTCAGTACTTC. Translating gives CATKTDSSIAKNIQYF.

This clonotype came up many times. In nucleotides, the CDR3 is TGTGCCAGCAGTTACCGACCGTTCCCACCAACTGGCTACACCTTC. Protein sequence: CASSYRPFPPTGYTF. V and J are TRBV6-5 and TRBJ1-2; D gene uncertain. Looked up from germline, CDR1 is MNHEY and CDR2 is SVGAGI. The length of the CDR3 is 15 residues. Trimming removed 2 bases from V and 7 bases from J, with 17 bases in between.

The chain's CDR3 is CASSPELGAGPSYEQYF. The CDR3 DNA reads as TGTGCCAGCAGCCCAGAATTGGGGGCAGGACCCTCCTACGAGCAGTACTTC. The chain has TRBV3-1 and TRBJ2-7, with a weak D call TRBD1 (6 bases). CDR1 and CDR2 (germline): LGHDT, YNNKEL (reference sequence). Trimming left V 4 bases short and J 0 bases short, with 19 bases between. The CDR3 runs to 17 residues.

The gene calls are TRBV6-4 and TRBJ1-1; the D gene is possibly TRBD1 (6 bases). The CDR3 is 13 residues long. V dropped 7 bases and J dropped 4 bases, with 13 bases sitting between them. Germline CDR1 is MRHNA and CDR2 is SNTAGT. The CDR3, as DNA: TGTGCCAGCATACGTAGGACAGTCACTGAAGCTTTCTTT. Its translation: CASIRRTVTEAFF.

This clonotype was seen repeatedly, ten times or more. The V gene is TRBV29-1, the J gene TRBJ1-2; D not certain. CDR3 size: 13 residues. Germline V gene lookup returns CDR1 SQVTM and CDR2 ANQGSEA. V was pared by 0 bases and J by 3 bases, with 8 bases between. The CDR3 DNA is TGCAGCGTTGAAGACCGGACGGACTATGGCTACACCTTC. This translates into CSVEDRTDYGYTF.

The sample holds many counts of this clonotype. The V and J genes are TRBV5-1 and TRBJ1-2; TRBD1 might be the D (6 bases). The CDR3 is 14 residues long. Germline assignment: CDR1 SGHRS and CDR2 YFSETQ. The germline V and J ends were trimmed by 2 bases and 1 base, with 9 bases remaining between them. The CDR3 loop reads CASSFGQSNYGYTF. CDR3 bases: TGCGCCAGCAGCTTCGGACAGAGTAACTATGGCTACACCTTC.

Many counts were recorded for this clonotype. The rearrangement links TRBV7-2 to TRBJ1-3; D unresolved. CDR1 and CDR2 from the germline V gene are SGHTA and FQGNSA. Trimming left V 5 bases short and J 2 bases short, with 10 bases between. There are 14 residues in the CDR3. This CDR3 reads CASSSPGPGNTIYF. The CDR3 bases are TGTGCCAGCAGCAGCCCCGGGCCTGGAAACACCATATATTTT. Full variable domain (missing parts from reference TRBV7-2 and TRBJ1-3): GAGVSQSPSNKVTEKGKDVELRCDPISGHTALYWYRQSLGQGLEFLIYFQGNSAPDKSGLPSDRFSAERTGGSVSTLTIQRTQQEDSAVYLCASSSPGPGNTIYFGEGSWLTVV.

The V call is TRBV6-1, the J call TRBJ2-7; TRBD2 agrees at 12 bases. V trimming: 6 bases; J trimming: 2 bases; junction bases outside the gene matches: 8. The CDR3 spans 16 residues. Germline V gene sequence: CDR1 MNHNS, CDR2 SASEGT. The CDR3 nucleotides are TGTGCCAGCAGCCCGACTAGCGGGGGACCTACCTACGAGCAGTACTTC. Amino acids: CASSPTSGGPTYEQYF.

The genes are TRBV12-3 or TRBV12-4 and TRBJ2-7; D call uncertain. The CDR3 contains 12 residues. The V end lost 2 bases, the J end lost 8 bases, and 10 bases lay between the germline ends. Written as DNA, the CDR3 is TGTGCCAGCAGTTTACGACGGTGGAAGCAGTACTTC. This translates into CASSLRRWKQYF.

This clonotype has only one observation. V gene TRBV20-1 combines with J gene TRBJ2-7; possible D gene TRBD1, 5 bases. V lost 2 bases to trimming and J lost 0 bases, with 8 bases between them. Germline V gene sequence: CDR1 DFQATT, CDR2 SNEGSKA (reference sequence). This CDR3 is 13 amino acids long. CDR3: CSARSDTSYEQYF. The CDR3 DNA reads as TGCAGTGCTAGATCGGACACCTCCTACGAGCAGTACTTC.

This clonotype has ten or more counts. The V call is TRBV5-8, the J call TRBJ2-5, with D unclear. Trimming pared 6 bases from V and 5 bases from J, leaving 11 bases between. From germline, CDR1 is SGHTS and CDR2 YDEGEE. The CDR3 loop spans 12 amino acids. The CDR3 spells CASTLVRETQYF. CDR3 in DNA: TGTGCCAGCACCCTGGTCCGGGAGACCCAGTACTTC.

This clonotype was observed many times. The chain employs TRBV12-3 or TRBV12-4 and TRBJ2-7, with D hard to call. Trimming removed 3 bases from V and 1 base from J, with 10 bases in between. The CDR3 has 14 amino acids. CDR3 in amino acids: CASSFGDQSYEQYF. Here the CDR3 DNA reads TGTGCCAGCAGTTTCGGAGACCAATCCTACGAGCAGTACTTC.

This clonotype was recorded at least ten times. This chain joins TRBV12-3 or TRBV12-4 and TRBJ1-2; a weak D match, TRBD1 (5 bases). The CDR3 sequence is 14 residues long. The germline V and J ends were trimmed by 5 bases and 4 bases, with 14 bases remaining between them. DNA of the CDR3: TGTGCCAGCAGTCCGCTGGGGGGACTCTATGGCTACACCTTC. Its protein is CASSPLGGLYGYTF.

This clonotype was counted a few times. This CDR3 is CASSQVGGSSYNSPLHF. In DNA, the CDR3 is TGTGCCAGCAGCCAAGTTGGAGGAAGCTCCTATAATTCACCCCTCCACTTT. The rearrangement joins TRBV3-1 to TRBJ1-6; D is undetermined. Trimming cost V 1 base and J 0 bases, with 10 bases left between them. There are 17 residues in the CDR3. CDR1 is LGHDT, CDR2 YNNKEL, per germline (reference sequence).

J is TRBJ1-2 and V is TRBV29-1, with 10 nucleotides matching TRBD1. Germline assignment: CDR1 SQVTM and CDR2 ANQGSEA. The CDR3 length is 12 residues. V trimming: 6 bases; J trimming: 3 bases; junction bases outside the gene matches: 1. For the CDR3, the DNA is TGCAGCGTGACAGGGGGCGACTATGGCTACACCTTC. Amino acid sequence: CSVTGGDYGYTF.

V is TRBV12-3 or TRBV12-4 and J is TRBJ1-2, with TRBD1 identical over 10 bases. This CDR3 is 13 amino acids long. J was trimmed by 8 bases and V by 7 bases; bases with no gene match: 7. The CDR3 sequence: CASTSRDRGGYTF. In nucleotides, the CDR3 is TGTGCCAGCACCTCCAGGGACAGGGGCGGCTACACCTTC.

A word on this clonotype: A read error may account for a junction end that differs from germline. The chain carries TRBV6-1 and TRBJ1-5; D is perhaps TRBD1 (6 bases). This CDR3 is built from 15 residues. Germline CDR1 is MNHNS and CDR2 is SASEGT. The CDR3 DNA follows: TGTGCCAGCAGTGAACGACAGGTGGTAAATCAGCCTCAGCATTTT. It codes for CASSERQVVNQPQHF.

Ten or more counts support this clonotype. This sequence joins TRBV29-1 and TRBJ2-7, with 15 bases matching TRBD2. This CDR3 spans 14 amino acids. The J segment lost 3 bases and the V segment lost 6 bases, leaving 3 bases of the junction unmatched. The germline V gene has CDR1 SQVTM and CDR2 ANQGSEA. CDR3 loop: CSVGLAGGGYEQYF. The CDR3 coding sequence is TGCAGCGTGGGACTAGCGGGAGGAGGCTACGAGCAGTACTTC.

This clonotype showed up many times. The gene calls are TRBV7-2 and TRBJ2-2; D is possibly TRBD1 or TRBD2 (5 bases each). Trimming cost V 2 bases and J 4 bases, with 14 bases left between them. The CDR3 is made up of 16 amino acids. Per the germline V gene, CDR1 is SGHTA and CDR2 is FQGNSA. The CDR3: CASSLWGSVLTGELFF. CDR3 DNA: TGTGCCAGCAGCTTATGGGGGAGTGTGCTCACCGGGGAGCTGTTTTTT.

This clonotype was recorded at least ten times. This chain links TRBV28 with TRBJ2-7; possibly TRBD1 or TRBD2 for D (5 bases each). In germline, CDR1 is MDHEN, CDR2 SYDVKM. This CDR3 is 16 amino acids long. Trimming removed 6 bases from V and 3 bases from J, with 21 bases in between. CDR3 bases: TGTGCCAGCAGCTCCGGGACCCTCGCCCCGATCTACGAGCAGTACTTC. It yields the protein CASSSGTLAPIYEQYF.

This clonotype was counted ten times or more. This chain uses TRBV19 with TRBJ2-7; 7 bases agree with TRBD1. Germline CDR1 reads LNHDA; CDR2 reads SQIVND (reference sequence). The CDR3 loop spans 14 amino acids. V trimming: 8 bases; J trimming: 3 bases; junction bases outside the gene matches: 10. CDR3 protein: CASSLKGTDYEQYF. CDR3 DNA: TGTGCCAGTTCTCTAAAGGGGACAGACTACGAGCAGTACTTC.